A selection of T cell receptor beta chains follows, all from one sample in a study of T cell responses to AZD1222 COVID-19 vaccine. Some clones are missing from TCRdb's copy, which holds only in-frame ones; the method was immunoSEQ multiplex PCR. The repertoire includes 150,000 to 200,000 clones, 90% to 95% of them detected once, and about 4.6% sits in the top ten. The sequencing here drew on peripheral blood, taken 28 days after the second AZD1222 dose. The receptors shown here come from an adult who received the AZD1222 COVID-19 vaccine. CDR3s include the opening cysteine and the closing phenylalanine or tryptophan.

>TRBJ1-2|TRBV11-2
CASSLVSPRDPGRGYGYTF
>TRBJ1-1|TRBV18
CASSLLEYMNTEAFF
>TRBJ2-2|TRBV5-1
CASSFGTGGAGELFF
>TRBJ1-1|TRBV18
CASSPSTENTEAFF
>TRBJ1-1|TRBV5-1
CASSLERHLNTEAFF
>TRBJ2-3|TRBV28
CASSFDRSTDTQYF
>TRBJ1-4|TRBV5-8
CASSLPATATPSKLFF
>TRBJ2-3|TRBV5-1
CASYPTGHTDTQYF
>TRBJ1-3|TRBV5-1
CASSYSPGSGNTIYF
>TRBJ2-5|TRBV5-4
CASSPQMTGQETQYF
>TRBJ2-2|TRBV5-5
CASSYGLAGDTGELFF
>TRBJ1-2|TRBV28
CASSFSTGVNYGYTF
>TRBJ2-1|TRBV19
CASRSSRTYNEQFF
>TRBJ2-3|TRBV7-2
CASSLGPDTQYF
>TRBJ1-2|TRBV19
CASSETGFYGYTF
>TRBJ1-1|TRBV19
CASSIDWGGYTEAFF
>TRBJ1-3|TRBV5-6
CASSFPSDSGNTIYF
>TRBJ1-5|TRBV30
CAWSYTGDGPQHF
>TRBJ1-4|TRBV30
CAWAPRGLVGEKLFF
>TRBJ2-7|TRBV27
CASSLKYTGGSYEQYF
>TRBJ2-7|TRBV13
CASSKGHYEQYF
>TRBJ1-6|TRBV7-9
CASSPGRSSYNSPLHF
>TRBJ2-7|TRBV29-1
CSGATGQGAYEQYF
>TRBJ1-2|TRBV18
CASSPVRDGYGYTF
>TRBJ2-1|TRBV7-6
CASSLVAQPPHNEQFF
>TRBJ1-1|TRBV12-3/TRBV12-4
CASSLYSGTEAFF
>TRBJ1-2|TRBV7-9
CASSSSGGQVYGYTF
>TRBJ1-1|TRBV15
CATSSFRDTNTEAFF
>TRBJ1-2|TRBV28
CASSFSGTGGIYGYTF
>TRBJ2-3|TRBV7-9
CASSLEARITDTQYF
>TRBJ1-1|TRBV27
CASSLVSGTEAFF
>TRBJ1-1|TRBV29-1
CSVEDLGTEAFF
>TRBJ2-5|TRBV7-2
CASSLNARAGETQYF
>TRBJ2-2|TRBV7-9
CASSPREGEGELFF
>TRBJ2-3|TRBV2
CASTPQGQPIDTQYF
>TRBJ2-5|TRBV7-9
CASSLAIGGTSRETQYF
>TRBJ1-5|TRBV30
CAWSPDSFNQPQHF
>TRBJ2-4|TRBV7-2
CASSLAPPPAKNIQYF
>TRBJ1-1|TRBV19
CASGPGWGQDTEAFF
>TRBJ2-1|TRBV12-5
CASGWWQNNEQFF
>TRBJ1-2|TRBV5-8
CASSFYRGQNNYGYTF
>TRBJ2-3|TRBV24-1
CATSDRSRSTDTQYF
>TRBJ1-2|TRBV28
CASSLRDRVYGYTF
>TRBJ2-7|TRBV7-3
CASSQSGTSGSGLSYEQYF
>TRBJ2-7|TRBV5-1
CASSTKAGGPYEQYF
>TRBJ2-1|TRBV9
CASSVVAGNNEQFF
>TRBJ1-6|TRBV2
CASSVTGDYNSPLHF
>TRBJ2-1|TRBV4-1
CASSRIGVFDEQFF
>TRBJ2-1|TRBV6-1
CASSERGEGPYNEQFF
>TRBJ2-1|TRBV18
CASSPNRGQGNEQFF
>TRBJ2-3|TRBV13
CASSRTDTQYF
>TRBJ2-7|TRBV6-2/TRBV6-3
CASSETGSYEQYF
>TRBJ2-7|TRBV4-1
CASSQGPEQYF